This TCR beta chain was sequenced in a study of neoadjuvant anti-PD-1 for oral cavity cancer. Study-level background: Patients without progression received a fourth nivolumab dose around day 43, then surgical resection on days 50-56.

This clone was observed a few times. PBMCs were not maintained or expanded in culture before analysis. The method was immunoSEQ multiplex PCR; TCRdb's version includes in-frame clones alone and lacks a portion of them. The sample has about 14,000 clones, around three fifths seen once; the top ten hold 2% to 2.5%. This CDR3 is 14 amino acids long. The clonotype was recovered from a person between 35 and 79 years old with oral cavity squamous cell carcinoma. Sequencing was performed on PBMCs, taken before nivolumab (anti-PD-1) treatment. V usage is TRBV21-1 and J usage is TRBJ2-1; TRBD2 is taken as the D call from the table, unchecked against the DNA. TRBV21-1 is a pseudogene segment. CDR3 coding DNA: TGTGCCAGCAGCAATCTTACCGGGAGGGGTGAGCAGTTCTTC. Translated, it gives CASSNLTGRGEQFF.